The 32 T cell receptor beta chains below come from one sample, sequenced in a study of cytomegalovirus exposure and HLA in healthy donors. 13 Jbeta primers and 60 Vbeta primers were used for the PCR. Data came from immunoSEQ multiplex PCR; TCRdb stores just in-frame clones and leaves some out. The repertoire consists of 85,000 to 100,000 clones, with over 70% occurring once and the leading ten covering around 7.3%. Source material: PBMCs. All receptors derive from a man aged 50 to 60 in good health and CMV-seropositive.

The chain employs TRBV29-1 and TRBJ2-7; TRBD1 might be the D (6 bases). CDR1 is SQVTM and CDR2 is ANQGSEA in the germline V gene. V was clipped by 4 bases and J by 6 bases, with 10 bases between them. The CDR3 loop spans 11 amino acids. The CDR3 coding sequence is TGCAGCGTTGTGTGGGGGCGCGAGCAGTACTTC. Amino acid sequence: CSVVWGREQYF.

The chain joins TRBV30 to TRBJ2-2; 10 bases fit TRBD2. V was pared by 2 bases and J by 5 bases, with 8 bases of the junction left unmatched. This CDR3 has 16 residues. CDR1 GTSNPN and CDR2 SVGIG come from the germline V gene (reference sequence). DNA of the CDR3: TGTGCCTGGAGTTACAGCGGGGGGGCAAGAACCGGGGAGCTGTTTTTT. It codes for CAWSYSGGARTGELFF.

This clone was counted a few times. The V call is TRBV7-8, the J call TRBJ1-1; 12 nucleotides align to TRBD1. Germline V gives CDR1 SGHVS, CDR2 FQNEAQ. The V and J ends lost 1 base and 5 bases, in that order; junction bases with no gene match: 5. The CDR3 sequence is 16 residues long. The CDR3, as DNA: TGTGCCAGCAGCTTAGGGGGGACAGGGGGCTTAACTGAAGCTTTCTTT. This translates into CASSLGGTGGLTEAFF.

The CDR3 is CASSPLVWDREGEQYF. CDR3 coding DNA: TGTGCCAGCAGCCCCCTTGTATGGGACAGGGAGGGCGAGCAGTACTTC. The genes are TRBV4-2 and TRBJ2-7; 9 bases are a match to TRBD1. CDR1 and CDR2 (germline): LGHNA, YNFKEQ. This CDR3 contains 16 residues. Trimming removed 4 bases from V and 6 bases from J; junction bases left unmatched: 13.

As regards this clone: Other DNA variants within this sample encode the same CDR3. In DNA form, the CDR3 reads TGTGCCAGCAGTTCACACTACGAGCAGTACTTC. Protein sequence: CASSSHYEQYF. V usage is TRBV27 and J usage is TRBJ2-7; D not resolved. The germline CDR1 and CDR2 sequences are MNHEY and SMNVEV (reference sequence). The CDR3 spans 11 residues. Trimming took 4 bases from V and 3 from J, leaving 4 bases between them.

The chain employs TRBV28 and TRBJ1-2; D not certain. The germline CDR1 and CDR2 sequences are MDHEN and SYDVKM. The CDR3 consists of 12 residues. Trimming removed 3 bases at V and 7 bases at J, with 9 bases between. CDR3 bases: TGTGCCAGCAGTTTTATGGAGGGTGGCTACACCTTC. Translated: CASSFMEGGYTF.

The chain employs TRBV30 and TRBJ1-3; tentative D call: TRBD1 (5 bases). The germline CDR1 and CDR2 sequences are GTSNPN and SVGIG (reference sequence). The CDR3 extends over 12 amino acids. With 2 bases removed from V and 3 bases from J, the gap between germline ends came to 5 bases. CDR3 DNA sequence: TGTGCCTGGAGTCAGGGTGGAAACACCATATATTTT. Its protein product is CAWSQGGNTIYF. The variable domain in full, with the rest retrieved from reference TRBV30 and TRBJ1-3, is SQTIHQWPATLVQPVGSPLSLECTVEGTSNPNLYWYRQAAGRGLQLLFYSVGIGQISSEVPQNLSASRPQDRQFILSSKKLLLSDSGFYLCAWSQGGNTIYFGEGSWLTVV.

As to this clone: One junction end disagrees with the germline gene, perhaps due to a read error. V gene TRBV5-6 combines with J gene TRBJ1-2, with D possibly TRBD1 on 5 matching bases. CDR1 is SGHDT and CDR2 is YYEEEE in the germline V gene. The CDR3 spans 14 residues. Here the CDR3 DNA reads TGTGCCAGCAGCTTGGGGACACTTTTCTATGGCTACCCCTTC. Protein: CASSLGTLFYGYPF.

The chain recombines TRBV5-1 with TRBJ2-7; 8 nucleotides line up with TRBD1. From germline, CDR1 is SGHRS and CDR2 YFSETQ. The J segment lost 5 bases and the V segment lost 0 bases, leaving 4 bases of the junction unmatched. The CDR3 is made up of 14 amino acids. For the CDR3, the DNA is TGCGCCAGCAGCTTGGGACAGGGGTTCAACGAGCAGTACTTC. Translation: CASSLGQGFNEQYF.

For the CDR3, the DNA is TGTGCCTGGAGTCGGGGCTCTGGAAACACCATATATTTT. It encodes CAWSRGSGNTIYF. This sequence joins TRBV30 and TRBJ1-3; D remains unclear. V dropped 2 bases and J dropped 0 bases, with 5 bases sitting between them. The CDR3 length is 13 residues. CDR1 is GTSNPN and CDR2 is SVGIG in the germline V gene (reference sequence).

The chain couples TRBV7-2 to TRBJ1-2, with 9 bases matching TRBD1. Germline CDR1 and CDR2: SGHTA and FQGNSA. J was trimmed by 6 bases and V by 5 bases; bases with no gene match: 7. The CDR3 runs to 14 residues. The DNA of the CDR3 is TGTGCCAGCAGCGCTCGGACAGGGGACAATGGCTACACCTTC. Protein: CASSARTGDNGYTF.

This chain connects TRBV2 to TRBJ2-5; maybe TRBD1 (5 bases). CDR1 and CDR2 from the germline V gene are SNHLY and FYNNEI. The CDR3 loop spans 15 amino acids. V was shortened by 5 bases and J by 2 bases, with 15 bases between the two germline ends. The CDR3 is CASSLEGAPQETQYF. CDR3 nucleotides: TGTGCCAGCAGTTTGGAAGGGGCACCTCAAGAGACCCAGTACTTC.

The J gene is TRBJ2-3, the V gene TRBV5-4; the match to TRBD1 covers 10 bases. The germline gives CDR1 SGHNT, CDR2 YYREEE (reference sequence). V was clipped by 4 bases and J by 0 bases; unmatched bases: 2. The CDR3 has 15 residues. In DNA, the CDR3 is TGTGCCAGCAGCCTGGGACAGGGGAGCACAGATACGCAGTATTTT. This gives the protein CASSLGQGSTDTQYF.

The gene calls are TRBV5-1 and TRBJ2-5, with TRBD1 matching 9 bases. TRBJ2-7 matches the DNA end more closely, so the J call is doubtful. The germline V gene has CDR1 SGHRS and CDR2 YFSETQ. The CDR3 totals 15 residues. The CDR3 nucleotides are TGCGCCAGCAGCCCCGGGGACAGGGTTCCGTACGAGCAGTACTTC. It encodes CASSPGDRVPYEQYF.

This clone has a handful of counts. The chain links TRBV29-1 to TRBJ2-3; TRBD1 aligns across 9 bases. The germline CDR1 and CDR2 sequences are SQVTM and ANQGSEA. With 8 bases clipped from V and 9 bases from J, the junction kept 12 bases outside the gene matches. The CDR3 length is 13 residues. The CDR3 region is CSTRQGGGKTQYF. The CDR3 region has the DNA TGCAGCACCAGACAGGGGGGTGGAAAGACGCAGTATTTT.

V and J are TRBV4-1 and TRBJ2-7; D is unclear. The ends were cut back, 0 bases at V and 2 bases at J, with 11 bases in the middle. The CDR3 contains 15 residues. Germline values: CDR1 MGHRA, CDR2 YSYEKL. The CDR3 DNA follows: TGCGCCAGCAGCCAAGAACGGCCCGCGGCCTACGAGCAGTACTTC. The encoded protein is CASSQERPAAYEQYF.

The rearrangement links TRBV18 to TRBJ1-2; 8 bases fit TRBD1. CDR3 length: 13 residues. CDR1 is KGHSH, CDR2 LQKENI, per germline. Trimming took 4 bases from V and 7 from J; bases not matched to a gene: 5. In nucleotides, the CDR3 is TGTGCCAGCTCACAAGGACAGGGCGGTGGCTACACCTTC. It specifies CASSQGQGGGYTF.

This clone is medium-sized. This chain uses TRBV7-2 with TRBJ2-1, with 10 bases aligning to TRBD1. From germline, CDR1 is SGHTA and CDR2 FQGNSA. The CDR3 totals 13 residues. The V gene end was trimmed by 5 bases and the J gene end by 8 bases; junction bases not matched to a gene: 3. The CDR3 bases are TGTGCCAGCAGCGTGACAGGGGGCGATGAGCAGTTCTTC. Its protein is CASSVTGGDEQFF.

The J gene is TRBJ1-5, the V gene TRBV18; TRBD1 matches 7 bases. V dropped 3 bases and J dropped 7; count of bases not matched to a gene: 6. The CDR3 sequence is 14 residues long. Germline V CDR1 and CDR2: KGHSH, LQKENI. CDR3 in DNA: TGTGCCAGCTCACCTGACAGGGTTGGACAGCCCCAGCATTTT. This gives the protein CASSPDRVGQPQHF.

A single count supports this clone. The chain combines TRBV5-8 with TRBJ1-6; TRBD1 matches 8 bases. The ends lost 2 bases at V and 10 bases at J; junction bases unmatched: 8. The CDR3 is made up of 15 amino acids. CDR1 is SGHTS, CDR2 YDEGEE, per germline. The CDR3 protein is CASSFGQGLRSPLHF. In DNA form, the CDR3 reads TGTGCCAGCAGCTTTGGACAGGGACTTAGGTCACCCCTCCACTTT.

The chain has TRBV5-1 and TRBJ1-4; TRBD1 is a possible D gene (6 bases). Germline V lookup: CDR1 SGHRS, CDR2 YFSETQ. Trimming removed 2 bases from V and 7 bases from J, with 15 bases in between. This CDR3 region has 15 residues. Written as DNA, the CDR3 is TGCGCCAGCAGCTTATCGGGCGGGGGCGGTGAAAAACTGTTTTTT. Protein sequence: CASSLSGGGGEKLFF.

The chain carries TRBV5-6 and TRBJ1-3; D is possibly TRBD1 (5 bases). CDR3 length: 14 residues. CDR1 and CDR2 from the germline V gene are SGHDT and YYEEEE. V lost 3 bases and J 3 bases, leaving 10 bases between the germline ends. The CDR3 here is CASSWGTGGNTIYF. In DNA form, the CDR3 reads TGTGCCAGCAGCTGGGGGACTGGTGGAAACACCATATATTTT.

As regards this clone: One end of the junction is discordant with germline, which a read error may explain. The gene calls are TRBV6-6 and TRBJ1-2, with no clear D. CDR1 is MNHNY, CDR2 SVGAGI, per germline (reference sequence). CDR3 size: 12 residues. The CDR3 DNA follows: TGTGCCATACGGATCGGCAACTATGGCTACCCCTTC. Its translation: CAIRIGNYGYPF.

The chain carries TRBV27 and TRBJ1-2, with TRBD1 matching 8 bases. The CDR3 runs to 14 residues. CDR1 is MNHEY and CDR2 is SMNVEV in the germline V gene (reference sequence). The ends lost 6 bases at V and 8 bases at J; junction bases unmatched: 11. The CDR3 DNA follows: TGTGCCAGCAGATCGACAGGGGAAAAGAGGGGCTACACCTTC. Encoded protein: CASRSTGEKRGYTF.

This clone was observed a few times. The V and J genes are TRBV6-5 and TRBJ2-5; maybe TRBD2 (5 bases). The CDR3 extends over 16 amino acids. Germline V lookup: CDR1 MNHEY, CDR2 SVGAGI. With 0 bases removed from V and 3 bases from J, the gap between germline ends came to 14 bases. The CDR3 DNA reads TGTGCCAGCAGTTACTCACCCCTCCGAGCGGAAGAGACCCAGTACTTC. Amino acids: CASSYSPLRAEETQYF.

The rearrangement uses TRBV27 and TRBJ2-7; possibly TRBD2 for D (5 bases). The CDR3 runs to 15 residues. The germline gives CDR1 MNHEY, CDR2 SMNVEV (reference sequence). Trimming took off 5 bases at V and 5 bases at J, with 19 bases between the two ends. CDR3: CASSPSPDSRDEQYF. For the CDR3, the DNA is TGTGCCAGCAGTCCTTCTCCGGACTCGCGCGACGAGCAGTACTTC.

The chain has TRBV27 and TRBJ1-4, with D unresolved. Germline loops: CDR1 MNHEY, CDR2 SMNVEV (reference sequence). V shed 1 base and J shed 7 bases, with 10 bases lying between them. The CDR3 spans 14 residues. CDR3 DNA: TGTGCCAGCAGTTTATGGGAGGGTAGTGAAAAACTGTTTTTT. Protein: CASSLWEGSEKLFF.

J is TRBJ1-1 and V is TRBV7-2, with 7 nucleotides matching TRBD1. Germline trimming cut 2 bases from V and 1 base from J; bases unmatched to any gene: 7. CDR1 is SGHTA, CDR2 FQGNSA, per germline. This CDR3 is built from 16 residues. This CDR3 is CASSLRTGLKNTEAFF. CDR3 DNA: TGTGCCAGCAGCTTAAGGACAGGATTGAAGAACACTGAAGCTTTCTTT.

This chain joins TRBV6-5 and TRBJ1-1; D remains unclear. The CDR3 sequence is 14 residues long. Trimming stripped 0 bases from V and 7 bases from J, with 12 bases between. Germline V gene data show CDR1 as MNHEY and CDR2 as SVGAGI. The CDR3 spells CASSYSKPRLEAFF. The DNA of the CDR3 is TGTGCCAGCAGTTACTCGAAACCCAGGCTTGAAGCTTTCTTT.

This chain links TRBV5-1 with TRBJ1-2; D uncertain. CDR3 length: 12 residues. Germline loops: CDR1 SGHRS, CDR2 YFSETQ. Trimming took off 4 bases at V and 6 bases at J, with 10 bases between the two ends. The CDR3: CASSPTTDGYTF. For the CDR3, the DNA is TGCGCCAGCAGCCCCACCACGGATGGCTACACCTTC.

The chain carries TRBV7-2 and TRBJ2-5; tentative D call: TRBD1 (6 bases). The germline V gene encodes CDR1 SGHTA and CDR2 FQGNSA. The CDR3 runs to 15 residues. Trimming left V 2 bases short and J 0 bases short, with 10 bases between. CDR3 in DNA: TGTGCCAGCAGCTTACTGGGACACTACCAAGAGACCCAGTACTTC. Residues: CASSLLGHYQETQYF. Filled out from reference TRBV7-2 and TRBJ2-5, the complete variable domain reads GAGVSQSPSNKVTEKGKDVELRCDPISGHTALYWYRQSLGQGLEFLIYFQGNSAPDKSGLPSDRFSAERTGGSVSTLTIQRTQQEDSAVYLCASSLLGHYQETQYFGPGTRLLVL.

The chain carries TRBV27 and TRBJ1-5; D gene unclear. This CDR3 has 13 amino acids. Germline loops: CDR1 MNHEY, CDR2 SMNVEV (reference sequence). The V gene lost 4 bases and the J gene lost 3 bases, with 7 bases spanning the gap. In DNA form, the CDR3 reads TGTGCCAGCAGTTACGAGTTCAATCAGCCCCAGCATTTT. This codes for CASSYEFNQPQHF.